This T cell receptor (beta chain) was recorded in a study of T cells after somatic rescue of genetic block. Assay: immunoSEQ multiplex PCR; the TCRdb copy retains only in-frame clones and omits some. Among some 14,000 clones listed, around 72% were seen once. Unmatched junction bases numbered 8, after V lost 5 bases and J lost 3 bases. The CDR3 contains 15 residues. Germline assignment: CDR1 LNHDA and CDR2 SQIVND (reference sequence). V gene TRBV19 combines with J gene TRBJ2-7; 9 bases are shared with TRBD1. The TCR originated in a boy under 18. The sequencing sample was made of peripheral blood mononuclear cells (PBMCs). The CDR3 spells CASSSTGGAGYEQYF. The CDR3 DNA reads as TGTGCCAGTAGTTCCACAGGGGGCGCGGGCTACGAGCAGTACTTC.